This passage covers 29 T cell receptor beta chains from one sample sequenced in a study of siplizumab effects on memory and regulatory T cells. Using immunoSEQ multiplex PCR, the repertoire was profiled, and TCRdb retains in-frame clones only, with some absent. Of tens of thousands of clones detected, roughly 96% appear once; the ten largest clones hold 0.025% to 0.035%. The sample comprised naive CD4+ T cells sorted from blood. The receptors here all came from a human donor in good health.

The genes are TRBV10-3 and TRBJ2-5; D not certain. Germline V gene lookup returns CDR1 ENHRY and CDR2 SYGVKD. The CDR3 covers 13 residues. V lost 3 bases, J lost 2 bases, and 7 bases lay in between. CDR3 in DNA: TGTGCCATCAGTGACCAGGTTCAAGAGACCCAGTACTTC. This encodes CAISDQVQETQYF.

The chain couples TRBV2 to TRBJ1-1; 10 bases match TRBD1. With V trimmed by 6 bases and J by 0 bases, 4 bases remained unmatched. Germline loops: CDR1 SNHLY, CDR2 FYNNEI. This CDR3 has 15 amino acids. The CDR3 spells CASRDRGLMNTEAFF. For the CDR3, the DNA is TGTGCCAGCAGAGACAGGGGGCTTATGAACACTGAAGCTTTCTTT.

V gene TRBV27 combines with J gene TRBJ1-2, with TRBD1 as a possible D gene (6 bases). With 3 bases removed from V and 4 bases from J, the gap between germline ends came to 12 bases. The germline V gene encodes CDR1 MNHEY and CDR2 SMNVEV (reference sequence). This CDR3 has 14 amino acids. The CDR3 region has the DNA TGTGCCAGCAGTTTGAGCTCAGGGGTCTATGGCTACACCTTC. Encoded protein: CASSLSSGVYGYTF.

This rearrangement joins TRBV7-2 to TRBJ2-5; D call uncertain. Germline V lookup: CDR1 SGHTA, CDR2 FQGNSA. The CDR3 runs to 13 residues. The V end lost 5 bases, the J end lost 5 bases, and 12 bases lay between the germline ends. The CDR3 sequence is CASSVSPLETQYF. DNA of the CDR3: TGTGCCAGCAGCGTTAGCCCCCTGGAGACCCAGTACTTC.

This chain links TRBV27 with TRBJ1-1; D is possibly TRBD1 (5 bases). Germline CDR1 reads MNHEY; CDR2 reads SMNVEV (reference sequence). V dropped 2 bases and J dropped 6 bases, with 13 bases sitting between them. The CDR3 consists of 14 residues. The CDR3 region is CASSLRGAEAEAFF. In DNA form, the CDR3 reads TGTGCCAGCAGTTTAAGGGGTGCGGAGGCTGAAGCTTTCTTT.

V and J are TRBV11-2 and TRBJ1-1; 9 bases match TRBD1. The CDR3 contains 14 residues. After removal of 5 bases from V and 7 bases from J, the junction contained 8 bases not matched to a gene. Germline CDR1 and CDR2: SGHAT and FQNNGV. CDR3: CASSTGGAINEAFF. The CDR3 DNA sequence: TGTGCCAGCAGCACAGGGGGCGCGATAAATGAAGCTTTCTTT.

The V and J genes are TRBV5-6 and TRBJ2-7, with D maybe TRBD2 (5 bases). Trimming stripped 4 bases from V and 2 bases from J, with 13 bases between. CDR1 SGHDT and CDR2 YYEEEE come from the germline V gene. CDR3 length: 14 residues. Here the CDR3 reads CASSPANGAYEQYF. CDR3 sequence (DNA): TGTGCCAGCAGCCCTGCCAACGGGGCCTACGAGCAGTACTTC.

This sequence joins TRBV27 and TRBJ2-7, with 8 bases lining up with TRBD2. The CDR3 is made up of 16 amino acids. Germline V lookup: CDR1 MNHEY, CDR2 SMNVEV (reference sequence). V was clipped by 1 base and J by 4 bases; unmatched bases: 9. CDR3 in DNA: TGTGCCAGCAGTTTATTATCTGCGGGGGGCAAGTACGAGCAGTACTTC. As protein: CASSLLSAGGKYEQYF.

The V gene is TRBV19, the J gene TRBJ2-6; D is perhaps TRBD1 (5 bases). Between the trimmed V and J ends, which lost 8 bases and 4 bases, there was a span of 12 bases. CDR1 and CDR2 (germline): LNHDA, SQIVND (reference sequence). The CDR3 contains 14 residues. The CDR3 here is CASLRGPGANVLTF. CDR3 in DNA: TGTGCCAGTTTAAGGGGTCCCGGGGCCAACGTCCTGACTTTC. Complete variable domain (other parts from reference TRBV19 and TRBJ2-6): DGGITQSPKYLFRKEGQNVTLSCEQNLNHDAMYWYRQDPGQGLRLIYYSQIVNDFQKGDIAEGYSVSREKKESFPLTVTSAQKNPTAFYLCASLRGPGANVLTFGAGSRLTVL.

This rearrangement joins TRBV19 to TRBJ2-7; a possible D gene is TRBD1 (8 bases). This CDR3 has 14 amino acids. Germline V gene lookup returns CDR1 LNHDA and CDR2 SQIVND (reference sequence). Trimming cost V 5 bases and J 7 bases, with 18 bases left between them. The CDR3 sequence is CASSPQDREGEQYF. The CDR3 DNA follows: TGTGCCAGTAGTCCCCAGGACAGGGAGGGAGAGCAGTACTTC.

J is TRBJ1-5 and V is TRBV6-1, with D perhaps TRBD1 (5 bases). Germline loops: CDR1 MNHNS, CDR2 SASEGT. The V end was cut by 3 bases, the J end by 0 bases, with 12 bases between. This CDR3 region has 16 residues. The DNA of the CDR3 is TGTGCCAGCAGTGACCTGGGACGATATAGCAATCAGCCCCAGCATTTT. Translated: CASSDLGRYSNQPQHF.

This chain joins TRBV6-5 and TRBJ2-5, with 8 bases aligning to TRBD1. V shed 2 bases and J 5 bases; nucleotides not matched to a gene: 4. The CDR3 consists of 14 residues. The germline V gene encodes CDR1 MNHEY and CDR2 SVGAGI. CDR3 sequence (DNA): TGTGCCAGCAGTTACCTCAGGACAGGGGAGACCCAGTACTTC. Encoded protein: CASSYLRTGETQYF.

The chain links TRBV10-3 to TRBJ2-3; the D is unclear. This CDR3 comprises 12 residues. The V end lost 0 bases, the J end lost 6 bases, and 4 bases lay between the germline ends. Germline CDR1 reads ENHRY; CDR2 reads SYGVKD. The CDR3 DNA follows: TGTGCCATCAGTGAGTCGGAGGATACGCAGTATTTT. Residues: CAISESEDTQYF.

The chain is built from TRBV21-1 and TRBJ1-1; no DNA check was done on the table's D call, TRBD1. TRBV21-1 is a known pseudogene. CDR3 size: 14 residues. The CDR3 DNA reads TGTGCCAGCAGCACCGTGGACATGAACACTGAAGCTTTCTTT. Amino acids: CASSTVDMNTEAFF.

CDR3 sequence: CASSESGALDTEAFF. CDR3 nucleotides: TGTGCCAGCAGTGAATCGGGGGCATTGGACACTGAAGCTTTCTTT. The chain links TRBV25-1 to TRBJ1-1; TRBD1 might be the D (6 bases). CDR3 length: 15 residues. V was cut by 1 base and J by 3 bases, with 12 bases left in between. From germline, CDR1 is MGHDK and CDR2 SYGVNS.

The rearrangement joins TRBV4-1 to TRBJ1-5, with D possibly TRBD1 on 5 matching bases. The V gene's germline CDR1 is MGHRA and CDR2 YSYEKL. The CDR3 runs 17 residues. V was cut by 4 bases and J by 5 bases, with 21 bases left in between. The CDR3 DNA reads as TGCGCCAGCAGCCCCCATCCCGGGGGAGGGGTGGATCAGCCCCAGCATTTT. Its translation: CASSPHPGGGVDQPQHF.

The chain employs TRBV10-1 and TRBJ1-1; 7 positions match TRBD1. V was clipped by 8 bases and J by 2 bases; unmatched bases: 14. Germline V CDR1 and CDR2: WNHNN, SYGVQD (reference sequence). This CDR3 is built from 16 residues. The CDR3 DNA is TGCGCCAGCCCATGTCTCCCCCACAGGGGCAACACTGAAGCTTTCTTT. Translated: CASPCLPHRGNTEAFF.

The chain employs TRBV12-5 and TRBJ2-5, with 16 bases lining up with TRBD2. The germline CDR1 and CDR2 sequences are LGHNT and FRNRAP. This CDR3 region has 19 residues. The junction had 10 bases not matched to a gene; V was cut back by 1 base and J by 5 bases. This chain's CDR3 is CASGLALGTSGGAVETQYF. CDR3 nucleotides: TGTGCTAGTGGTTTGGCACTGGGGACTAGCGGGGGGGCGGTGGAGACCCAGTACTTC.

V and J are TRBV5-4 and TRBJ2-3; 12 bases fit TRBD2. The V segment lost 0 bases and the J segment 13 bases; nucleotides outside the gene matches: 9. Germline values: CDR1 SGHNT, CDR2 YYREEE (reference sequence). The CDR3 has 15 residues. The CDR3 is CASSLGTSGVPGEYF. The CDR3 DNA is TGTGCCAGCAGCTTGGGGACTAGCGGGGTCCCAGGGGAGTATTTT.

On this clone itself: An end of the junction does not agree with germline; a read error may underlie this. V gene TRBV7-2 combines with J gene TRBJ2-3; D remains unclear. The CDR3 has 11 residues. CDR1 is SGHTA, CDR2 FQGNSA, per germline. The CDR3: CASSFGSSGHF. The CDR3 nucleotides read TGTGCCAGCAGCTTTGGAAGCTCAGGACATTTT.

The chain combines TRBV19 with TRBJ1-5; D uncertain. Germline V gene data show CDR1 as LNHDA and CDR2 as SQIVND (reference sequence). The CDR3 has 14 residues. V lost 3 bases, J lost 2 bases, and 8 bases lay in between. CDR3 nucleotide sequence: TGTGCCAGTAGTATTTCGGCAGGCAATCAGCCCCAGCATTTT. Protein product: CASSISAGNQPQHF.

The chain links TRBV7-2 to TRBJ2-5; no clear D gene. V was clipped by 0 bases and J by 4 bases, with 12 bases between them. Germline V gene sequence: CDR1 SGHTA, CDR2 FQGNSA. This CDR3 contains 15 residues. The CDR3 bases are TGTGCCAGCAGCTTAGCGCGAGGATCGGGAGAGACCCAGTACTTC. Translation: CASSLARGSGETQYF.

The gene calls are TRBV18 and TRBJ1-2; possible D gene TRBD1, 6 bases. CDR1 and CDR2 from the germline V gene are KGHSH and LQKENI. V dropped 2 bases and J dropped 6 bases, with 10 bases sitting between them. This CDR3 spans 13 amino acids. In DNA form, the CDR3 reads TGTGCCAGCTCACCAAACAGGGATAATGGCTACACCTTC. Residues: CASSPNRDNGYTF.

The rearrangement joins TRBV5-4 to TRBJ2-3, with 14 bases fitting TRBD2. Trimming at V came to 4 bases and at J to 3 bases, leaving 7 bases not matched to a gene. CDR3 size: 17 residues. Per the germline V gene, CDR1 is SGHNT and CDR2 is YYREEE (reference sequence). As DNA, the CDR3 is TGTGCCAGCAGCGGCGGACTAGCGGGGGGTGGGACAGATACGCAGTATTTT. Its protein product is CASSGGLAGGGTDTQYF.

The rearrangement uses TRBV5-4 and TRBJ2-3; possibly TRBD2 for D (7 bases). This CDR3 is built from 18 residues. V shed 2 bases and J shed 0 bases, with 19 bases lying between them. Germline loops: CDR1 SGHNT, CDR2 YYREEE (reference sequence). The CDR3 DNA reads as TGTGCCAGCAGCTTCCGGCGGGGGCCTGACATAAGCACAGATACGCAGTATTTT. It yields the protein CASSFRRGPDISTDTQYF.

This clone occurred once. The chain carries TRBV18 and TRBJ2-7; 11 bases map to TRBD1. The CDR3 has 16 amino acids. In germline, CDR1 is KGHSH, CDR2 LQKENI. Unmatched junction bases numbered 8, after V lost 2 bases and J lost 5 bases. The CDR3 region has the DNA TGTGCCAGCTCACCATATATCCCGGGACAGGGGGACGAGCAGTACTTC. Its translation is CASSPYIPGQGDEQYF.

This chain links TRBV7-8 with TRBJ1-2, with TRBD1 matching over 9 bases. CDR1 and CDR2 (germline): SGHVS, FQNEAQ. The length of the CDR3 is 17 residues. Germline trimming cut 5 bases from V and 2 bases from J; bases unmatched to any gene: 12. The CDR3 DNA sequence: TGTGCCAGCAGCCGAGGGACTACAGGGGGCTCGAACTATGGCTACACCTTC. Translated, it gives CASSRGTTGGSNYGYTF.

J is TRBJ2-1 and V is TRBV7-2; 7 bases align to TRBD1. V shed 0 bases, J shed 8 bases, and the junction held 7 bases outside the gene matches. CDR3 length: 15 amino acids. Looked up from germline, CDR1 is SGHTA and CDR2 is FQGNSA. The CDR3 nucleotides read TGTGCCAGCAGCTTAGCGGGACAGAGGCGTCATGAGCAGTTCTTC. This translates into CASSLAGQRRHEQFF. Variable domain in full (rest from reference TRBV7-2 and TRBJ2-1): GAGVSQSPSNKVTEKGKDVELRCDPISGHTALYWYRQSLGQGLEFLIYFQGNSAPDKSGLPSDRFSAERTGGSVSTLTIQRTQQEDSAVYLCASSLAGQRRHEQFFGPGTRLTVL.

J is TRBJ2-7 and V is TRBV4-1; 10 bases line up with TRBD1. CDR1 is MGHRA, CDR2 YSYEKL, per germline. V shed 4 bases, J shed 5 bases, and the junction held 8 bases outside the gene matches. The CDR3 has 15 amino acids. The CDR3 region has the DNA TGCGCCAGCAGCCCCGGGACAGGGGTATGGGACGAGCAGTACTTC. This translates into CASSPGTGVWDEQYF.